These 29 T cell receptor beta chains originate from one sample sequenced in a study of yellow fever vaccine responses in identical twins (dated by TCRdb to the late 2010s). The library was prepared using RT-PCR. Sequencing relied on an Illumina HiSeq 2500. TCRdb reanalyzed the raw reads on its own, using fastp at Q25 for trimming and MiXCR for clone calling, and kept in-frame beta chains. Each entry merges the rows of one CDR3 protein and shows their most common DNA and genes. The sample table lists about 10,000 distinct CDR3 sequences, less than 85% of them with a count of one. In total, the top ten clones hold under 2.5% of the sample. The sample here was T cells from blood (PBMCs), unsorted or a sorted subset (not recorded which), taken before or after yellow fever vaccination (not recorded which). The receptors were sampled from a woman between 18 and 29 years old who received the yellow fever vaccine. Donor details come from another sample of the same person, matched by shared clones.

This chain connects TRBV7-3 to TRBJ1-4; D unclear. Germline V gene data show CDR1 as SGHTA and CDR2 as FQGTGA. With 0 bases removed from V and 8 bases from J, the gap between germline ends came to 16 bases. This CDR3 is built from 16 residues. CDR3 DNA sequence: TGTGCCAGCAGCTTAACCCGGGGAACCGTGGGGGAAAAACTGTTTTTT. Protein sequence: CASSLTRGTVGEKLFF.

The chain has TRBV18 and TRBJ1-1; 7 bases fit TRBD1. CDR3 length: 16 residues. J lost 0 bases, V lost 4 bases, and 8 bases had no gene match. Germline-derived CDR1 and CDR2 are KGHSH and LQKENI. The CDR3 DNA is TGTGCCAGCTCACTAGGGACAGCAAACCTGAACACTGAAGCTTTCTTT. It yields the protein CASSLGTANLNTEAFF.

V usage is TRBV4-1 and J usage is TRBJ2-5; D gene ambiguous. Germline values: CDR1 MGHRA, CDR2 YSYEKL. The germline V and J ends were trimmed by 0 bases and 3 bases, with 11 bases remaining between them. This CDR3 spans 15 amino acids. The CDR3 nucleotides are TGCGCCAGCAGCCAAGAATCACGGTGGGAAGAGACCCAGTACTTC. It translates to CASSQESRWEETQYF.

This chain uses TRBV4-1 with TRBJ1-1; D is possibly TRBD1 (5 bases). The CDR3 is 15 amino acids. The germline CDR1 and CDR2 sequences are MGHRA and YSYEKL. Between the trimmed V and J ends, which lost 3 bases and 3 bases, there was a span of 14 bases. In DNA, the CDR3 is TGCGCCAGCAGCCAGCCGCAGGGTTACTACACTGAAGCTTTCTTT. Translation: CASSQPQGYYTEAFF.

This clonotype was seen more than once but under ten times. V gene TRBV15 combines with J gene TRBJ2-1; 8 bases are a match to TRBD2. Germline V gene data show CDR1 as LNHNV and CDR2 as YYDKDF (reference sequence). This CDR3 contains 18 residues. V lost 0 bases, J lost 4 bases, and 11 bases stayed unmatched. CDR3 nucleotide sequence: TGTGCCACCAGCAGAGAATGGAGCGGGGGCACGGGTTACAATGAGCAGTTCTTC. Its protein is CATSREWSGGTGYNEQFF. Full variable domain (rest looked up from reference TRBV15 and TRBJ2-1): DAMVIQNPRYQVTQFGKPVTLSCSQTLNHNVMYWYQQKSSQAPKLLFHYYDKDFNNEADTPDNFQSRRPNTSFCFLDIRSPGLGDTAMYLCATSREWSGGTGYNEQFFGPGTRLTVL.

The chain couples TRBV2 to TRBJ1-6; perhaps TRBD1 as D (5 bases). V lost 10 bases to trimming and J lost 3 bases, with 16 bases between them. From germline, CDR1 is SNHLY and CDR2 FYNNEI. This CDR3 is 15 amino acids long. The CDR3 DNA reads TGTGCCACCAACCGGGACGGAAACTATAATTCACCCCTCCACTTT. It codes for CATNRDGNYNSPLHF.

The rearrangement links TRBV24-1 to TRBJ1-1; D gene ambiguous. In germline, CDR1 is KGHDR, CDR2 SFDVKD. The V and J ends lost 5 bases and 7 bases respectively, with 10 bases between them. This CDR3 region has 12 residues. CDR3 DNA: TGTGCCACCAGTGGGAACGGGCGTGAAGCTTTCTTT. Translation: CATSGNGREAFF.

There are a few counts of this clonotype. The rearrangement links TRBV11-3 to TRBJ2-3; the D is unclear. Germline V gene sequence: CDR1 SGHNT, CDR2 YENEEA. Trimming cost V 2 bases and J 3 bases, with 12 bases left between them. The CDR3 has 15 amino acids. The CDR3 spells CASSLNFGPTDTQYF. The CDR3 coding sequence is TGTGCCAGCAGCTTAAATTTCGGGCCGACAGATACGCAGTATTTT.

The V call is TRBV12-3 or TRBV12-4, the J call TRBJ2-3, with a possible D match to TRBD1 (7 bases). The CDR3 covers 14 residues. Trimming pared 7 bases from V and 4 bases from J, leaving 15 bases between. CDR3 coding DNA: TGTGCCAGCAAGTTCAGGGGGGAGGCAGATACGCAGTATTTT. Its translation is CASKFRGEADTQYF.

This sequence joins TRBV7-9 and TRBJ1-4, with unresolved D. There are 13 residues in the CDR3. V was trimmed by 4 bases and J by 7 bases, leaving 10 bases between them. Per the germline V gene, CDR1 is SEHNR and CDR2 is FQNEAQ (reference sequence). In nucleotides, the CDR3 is TGTGCCAGCAGCTCAAGTCTTACTGAAAAACTGTTTTTT. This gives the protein CASSSSLTEKLFF.

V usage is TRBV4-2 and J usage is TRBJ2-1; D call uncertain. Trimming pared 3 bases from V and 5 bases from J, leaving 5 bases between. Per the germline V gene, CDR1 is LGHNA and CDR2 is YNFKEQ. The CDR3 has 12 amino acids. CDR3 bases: TGTGCCAGCAGCCACGGCCACAATGAGCAGTTCTTC. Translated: CASSHGHNEQFF.

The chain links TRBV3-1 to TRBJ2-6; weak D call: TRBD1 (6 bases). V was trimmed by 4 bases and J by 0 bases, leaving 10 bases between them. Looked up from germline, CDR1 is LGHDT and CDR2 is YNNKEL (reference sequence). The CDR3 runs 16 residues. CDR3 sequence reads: CASSLGQTSGANVLTF. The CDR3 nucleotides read TGTGCCAGCAGCCTCGGACAGACCTCTGGGGCCAACGTCCTGACTTTC. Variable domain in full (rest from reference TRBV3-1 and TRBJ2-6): DTAVSQTPKYLVTQMGNDKSIKCEQNLGHDTMYWYKQDSKKFLKIMFSYNNKELIINETVPNRFSPKSPDKAHLNLHINSLELGDSAVYFCASSLGQTSGANVLTFGAGSRLTVL.

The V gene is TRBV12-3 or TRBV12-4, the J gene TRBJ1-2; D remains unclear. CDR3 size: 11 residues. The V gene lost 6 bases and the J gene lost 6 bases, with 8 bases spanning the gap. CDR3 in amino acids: CASSSKNGYTF. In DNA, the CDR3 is TGTGCCAGCAGCTCGAAAAATGGCTACACCTTC.

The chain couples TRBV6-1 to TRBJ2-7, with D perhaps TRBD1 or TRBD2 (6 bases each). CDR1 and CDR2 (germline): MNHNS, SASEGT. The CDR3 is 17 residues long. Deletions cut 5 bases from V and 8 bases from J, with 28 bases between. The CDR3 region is CASSTSRGGFDLRKQYF. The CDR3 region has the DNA TGTGCCAGCAGTACTAGCAGAGGGGGTTTCGATCTACGAAAGCAGTACTTC.

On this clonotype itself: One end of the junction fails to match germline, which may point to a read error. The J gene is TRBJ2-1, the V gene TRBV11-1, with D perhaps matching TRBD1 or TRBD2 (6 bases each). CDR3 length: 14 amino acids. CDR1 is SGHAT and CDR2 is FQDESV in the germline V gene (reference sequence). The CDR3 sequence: CASSFGGSYDEQFF. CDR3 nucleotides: TGTGCCAGCAGCTTCGGGGGCTCCTACGATGAGCAGTTCTTC.

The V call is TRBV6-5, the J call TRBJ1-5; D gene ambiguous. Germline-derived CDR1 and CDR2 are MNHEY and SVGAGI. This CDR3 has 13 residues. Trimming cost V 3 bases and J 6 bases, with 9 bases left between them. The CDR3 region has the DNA TGTGCCAGCAGTTATGTAGAGGGTCAGCCCCAGCATTTT. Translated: CASSYVEGQPQHF.

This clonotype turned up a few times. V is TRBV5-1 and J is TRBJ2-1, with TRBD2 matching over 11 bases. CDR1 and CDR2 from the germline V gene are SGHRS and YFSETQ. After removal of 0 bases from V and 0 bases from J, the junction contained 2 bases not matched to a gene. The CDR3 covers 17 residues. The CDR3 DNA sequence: TGCGCCAGCAGCTTGGACGGGACTAGCGGCTCCTACAATGAGCAGTTCTTC. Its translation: CASSLDGTSGSYNEQFF.

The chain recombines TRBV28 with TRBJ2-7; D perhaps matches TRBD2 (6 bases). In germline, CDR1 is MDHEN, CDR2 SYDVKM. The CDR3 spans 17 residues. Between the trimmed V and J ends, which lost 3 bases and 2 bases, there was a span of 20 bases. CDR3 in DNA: TGTGCCAGCAGTTTCTCTTTCCTCGGGGGAAACACCTACGAGCAGTACTTC. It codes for CASSFSFLGGNTYEQYF.

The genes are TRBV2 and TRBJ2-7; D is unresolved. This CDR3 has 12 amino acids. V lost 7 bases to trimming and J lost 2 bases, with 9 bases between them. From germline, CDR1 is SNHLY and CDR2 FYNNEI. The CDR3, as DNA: TGTGCCAGCACAGAACTCCCCTACGAGCAGTACTTC. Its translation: CASTELPYEQYF.

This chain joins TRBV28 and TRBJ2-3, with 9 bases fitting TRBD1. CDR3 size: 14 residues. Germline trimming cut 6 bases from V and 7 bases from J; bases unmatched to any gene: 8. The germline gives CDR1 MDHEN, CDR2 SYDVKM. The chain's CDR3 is CASRTDRGVNTQYF. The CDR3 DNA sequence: TGTGCCAGCAGAACGGACAGGGGAGTAAATACGCAGTATTTT.

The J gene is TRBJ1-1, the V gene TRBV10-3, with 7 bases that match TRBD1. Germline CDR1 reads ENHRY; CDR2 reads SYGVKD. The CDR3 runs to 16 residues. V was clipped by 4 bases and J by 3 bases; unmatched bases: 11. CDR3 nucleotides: TGTGCCATCAGTGGAGAACAGGGGAGGTTCGACACTGAAGCTTTCTTT. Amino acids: CAISGEQGRFDTEAFF.

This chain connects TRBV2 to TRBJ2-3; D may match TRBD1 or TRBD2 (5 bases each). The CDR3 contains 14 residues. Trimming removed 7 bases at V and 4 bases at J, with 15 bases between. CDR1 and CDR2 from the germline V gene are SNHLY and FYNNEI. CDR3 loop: CASTGGWGSDTQYF. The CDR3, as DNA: TGTGCCAGCACCGGCGGGTGGGGCTCAGATACGCAGTATTTT. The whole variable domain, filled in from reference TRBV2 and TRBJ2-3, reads EPEVTQTPSHQVTQMGQEVILRCVPISNHLYFYWYRQILGQKVEFLVSFYNNEISEKSEIFDDQFSVERPDGSNFTLKIRSTKLEDSAMYFCASTGGWGSDTQYFGPGTRLTVL.

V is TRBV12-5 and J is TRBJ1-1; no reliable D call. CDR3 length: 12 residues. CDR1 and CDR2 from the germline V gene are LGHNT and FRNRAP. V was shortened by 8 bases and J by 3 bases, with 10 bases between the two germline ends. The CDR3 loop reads CASSGMDTEAFF. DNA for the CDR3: TGTGCTAGTTCGGGCATGGACACTGAAGCTTTCTTT. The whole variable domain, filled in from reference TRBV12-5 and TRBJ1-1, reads DARVTQTPRHKVTEMGQEVTMRCQPILGHNTVFWYRQTMMQGLELLAYFRNRAPLDDSGMPKDRFSAEMPDATLATLKIQPSEPRDSAVYFCASSGMDTEAFFGQGTRLTVV.

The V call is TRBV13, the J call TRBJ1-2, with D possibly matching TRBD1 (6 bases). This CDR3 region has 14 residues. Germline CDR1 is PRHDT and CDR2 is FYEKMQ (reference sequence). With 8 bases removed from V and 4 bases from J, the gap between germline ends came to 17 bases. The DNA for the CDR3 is TGTGCCAGCGATGGGGGGGCGCAGATCTATGGCTACACCTTC. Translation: CASDGGAQIYGYTF.

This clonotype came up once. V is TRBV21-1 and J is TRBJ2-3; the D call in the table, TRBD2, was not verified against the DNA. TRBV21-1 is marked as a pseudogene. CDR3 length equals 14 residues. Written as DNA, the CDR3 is TGTGCCAGCACTAGCGGGCCGATTACAGATACGCAGTATTTT. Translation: CASTSGPITDTQYF.

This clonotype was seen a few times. The DNA of the CDR3 is TGTGCCAGTAGTACCCCGACAGGGCGAGACACCGGGGAGCTGTTTTTT. Translation: CASSTPTGRDTGELFF. This sequence joins TRBV19 and TRBJ2-2; 7 positions match TRBD1. The length of the CDR3 is 16 residues. Trimming cost V 4 bases and J 3 bases; bases outside gene matches: 8. Germline CDR1 is LNHDA and CDR2 is SQIVND (reference sequence).

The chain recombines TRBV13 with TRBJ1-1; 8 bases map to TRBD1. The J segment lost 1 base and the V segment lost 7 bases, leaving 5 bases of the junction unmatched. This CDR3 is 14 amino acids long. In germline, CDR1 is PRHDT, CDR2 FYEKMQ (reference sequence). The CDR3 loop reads CASTVTGANTEAFF. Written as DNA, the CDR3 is TGTGCCAGCACCGTGACAGGGGCGAACACTGAAGCTTTCTTT.

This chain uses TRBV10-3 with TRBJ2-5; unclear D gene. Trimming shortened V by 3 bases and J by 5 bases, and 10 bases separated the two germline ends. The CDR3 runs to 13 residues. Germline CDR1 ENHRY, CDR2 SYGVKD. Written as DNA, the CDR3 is TGTGCCATCAGTGAAGGTGCCCGGGAGACCCAGTACTTC. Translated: CAISEGARETQYF.

The CDR3 reads CASSYGTEQYF. The CDR3 DNA sequence: TGTGCCAGCAGTTACGGGACCGAGCAGTACTTC. The V call is TRBV2, the J call TRBJ2-7; either TRBD1 or TRBD2 may supply D (5 bases each). Germline V gives CDR1 SNHLY, CDR2 FYNNEI. V lost 5 bases to trimming and J lost 6 bases, with 8 bases between them. The CDR3 contains 11 residues.